These T cell receptor beta chains were read from a single sample in a study of OX40 agonist ivuxolimab in advanced cancers. The data were produced by immunoSEQ multiplex PCR, yet TCRdb's version contains in-frame clones alone and is incomplete. The data hold roughly 10,000 clones, with more than 60% observed a single time. This specimen consisted of CD4+ or CD8+ T cells sorted from blood, obtained in a trial of the OX40 agonist ivuxolimab. Every receptor here comes from an adult with an advanced solid tumor such as melanoma, head and neck, liver or kidney cancer. Both conserved end residues are part of each CDR3. Fields, in order: J gene, V gene, clone size, D gene, CDR3 DNA, CDR3 protein. A D gene is named only where the DNA matches it firmly. Expanded clones get a size class; other rows say once, few or many, or leave the size out.

J gene: TRBJ1-2
V gene: TRBV6-4
clone size: NA
D gene: NA
CDR3 DNA: TGTGCCAGCAGTGAGGGCCCACACTATGGCTACACCTTC
CDR3 protein: CASSEGPHYGYTF

J gene: TRBJ2-7
V gene: TRBV11-2
clone size: NA
D gene: NA
CDR3 DNA: TGTGCCAGCAGCTTAGCCCCCGGAAAGACCCTCGAGCAGTACTTC
CDR3 protein: CASSLAPGKTLEQYF

J gene: TRBJ1-3
V gene: TRBV2
clone size: NA
D gene: NA
CDR3 DNA: TGTGCCAGCAGTGAATCTTGGCTCTCTGGAAACACCATATATTTT
CDR3 protein: CASSESWLSGNTIYF

J gene: TRBJ1-1
V gene: TRBV10-1
clone size: NA
D gene: NA
CDR3 DNA: TGCGCCAGCAGTGAGTCCTTCGGGCCCAGGAACACTGAAGCTTTCTTT
CDR3 protein: CASSESFGPRNTEAFF

J gene: TRBJ2-3
V gene: TRBV7-5
clone size: few
D gene: NA
CDR3 DNA: TGTGCCAGAAGCTCGGTTAGCGGTAGCACAGATACGCAGTATTTT
CDR3 protein: CARSSVSGSTDTQYF

J gene: TRBJ1-2
V gene: TRBV18
clone size: NA
D gene: NA
CDR3 DNA: TGTGCCAGCTCACCCAGCGACAGTCAGTATGGCTACACCTTC
CDR3 protein: CASSPSDSQYGYTF

J gene: TRBJ2-3
V gene: TRBV29-1
clone size: NA
D gene: NA
CDR3 DNA: TGCAGCGTTCCGACAGGCATACGCACAGATACGCAGTATTTT
CDR3 protein: CSVPTGIRTDTQYF

J gene: TRBJ2-7
V gene: TRBV6-6
clone size: NA
D gene: TRBD2
CDR3 DNA: TGTGCCAGCAGTGGGATCGGGACTAGCGGCCCCTACGAGCAGTACTTC
CDR3 protein: CASSGIGTSGPYEQYF

J gene: TRBJ2-7
V gene: TRBV6-1
clone size: NA
D gene: TRBD1
CDR3 DNA: TGTGCCAGCAGTGTGGCGTTGAGGACAGGGAGCTCCTACGAGCAGTACTTC
CDR3 protein: CASSVALRTGSSYEQYF

J gene: TRBJ2-2
V gene: TRBV6-4
clone size: few
D gene: NA
CDR3 DNA: TGTGCCAGCCAACGGGATAGCGGGAACACCGGGGAGCTGTTTTTT
CDR3 protein: CASQRDSGNTGELFF

J gene: TRBJ2-1
V gene: TRBV11-3
clone size: once
D gene: NA
CDR3 DNA: TGTGCCAGCAGCGAGGGACCCGAGCAGTTCTTC
CDR3 protein: CASSEGPEQFF

J gene: TRBJ2-7
V gene: TRBV30
clone size: NA
D gene: NA
CDR3 DNA: TGTGCCTGGAGTGTTCTTGCTCCCGCCGGCGAGCAGTACTTC
CDR3 protein: CAWSVLAPAGEQYF

J gene: TRBJ2-7
V gene: TRBV6-5
clone size: once
D gene: NA
CDR3 DNA: TGTGCCAGCAGTGGGGGAGATTTCGAGCAGTACTTC
CDR3 protein: CASSGGDFEQYF

J gene: TRBJ2-7
V gene: TRBV27
clone size: NA
D gene: NA
CDR3 DNA: TGTGCCAGCAGTCCGCGGGGGAGGGGACCAGGGGCGGACGAGCAGTACTTC
CDR3 protein: CASSPRGRGPGADEQYF

J gene: TRBJ1-2
V gene: TRBV9
clone size: NA
D gene: NA
CDR3 DNA: TGTGCCAGCAGCGTAGATGAGGGGAGGAATGGCTACACCTTC
CDR3 protein: CASSVDEGRNGYTF

J gene: TRBJ2-7
V gene: TRBV7-2
clone size: few
D gene: NA
CDR3 DNA: TGTGCCAGCAGCCCATGGACCTCCTCCTACGAGCAGTACTTC
CDR3 protein: CASSPWTSSYEQYF

J gene: TRBJ2-2
V gene: TRBV11-2
clone size: NA
D gene: NA
CDR3 DNA: TGTGCCAGCAGCTTAGCCGGGGAGCTGTTTTTT
CDR3 protein: CASSLAGELFF

J gene: TRBJ2-3
V gene: TRBV6-1
clone size: few
D gene: TRBD1
CDR3 DNA: TGTGCCAGCATCGAAGGACAGGGGGCAGATACGCAGTATTTT
CDR3 protein: CASIEGQGADTQYF

J gene: TRBJ2-1
V gene: TRBV27
clone size: NA
D gene: NA
CDR3 DNA: TGTGCCAGCACTAGTATCACCAATGAGCAGTTCTTC
CDR3 protein: CASTSITNEQFF

J gene: TRBJ2-1
V gene: TRBV29-1
clone size: once
D gene: TRBD1
CDR3 DNA: TGCAGCGTTGAAACACAGGGGACCTACAATGAGCAGTTCTTC
CDR3 protein: CSVETQGTYNEQFF

J gene: TRBJ2-5
V gene: TRBV11-3
clone size: NA
D gene: NA
CDR3 DNA: TGTGCCAGCAGGCTTGGGGGGGAGACCCAGTACTTC
CDR3 protein: CASRLGGETQYF

J gene: TRBJ1-1
V gene: TRBV10-3
clone size: NA
D gene: NA
CDR3 DNA: TGTGCCATCAGTGATCAGGGGTCCAACACTGAAGCTTTCTTT
CDR3 protein: CAISDQGSNTEAFF

J gene: TRBJ2-6
V gene: TRBV5-1
clone size: NA
D gene: NA
CDR3 DNA: TGCGCCAGCAGCTTCTGGACCCTTGACTCTGGGGCCAACGTCCTGACTTTC
CDR3 protein: CASSFWTLDSGANVLTF

J gene: TRBJ1-1
V gene: TRBV27
clone size: NA
D gene: NA
CDR3 DNA: TGTGCCAGCAGTTTGGGTTCGGACGTCGAAGCTTTCTTT
CDR3 protein: CASSLGSDVEAFF

J gene: TRBJ1-2
V gene: TRBV27
clone size: few
D gene: NA
CDR3 DNA: TGTGCCAGCAGTCTCTCGTTGGGGGGGGATGGCTACACCTTC
CDR3 protein: CASSLSLGGDGYTF

J gene: TRBJ2-7
V gene: TRBV5-4
clone size: few
D gene: TRBD2
CDR3 DNA: TGTGCCAGCAGTCATCTAGCGGGTAGGGAGCAGTACTTC
CDR3 protein: CASSHLAGREQYF

J gene: TRBJ2-7
V gene: TRBV6-1
clone size: NA
D gene: NA
CDR3 DNA: TGTGCCAGCAGTGAAAATCCTAGTAGCTACGAGCAGTACTTC
CDR3 protein: CASSENPSSYEQYF

J gene: TRBJ1-2
V gene: TRBV11-2
clone size: NA
D gene: NA
CDR3 DNA: TGTGCCAGCAGCGCGGAGGCAAGCAGAAAGACCTATGGCTACACCTTC
CDR3 protein: CASSAEASRKTYGYTF

J gene: TRBJ2-1
V gene: TRBV4-1
clone size: NA
D gene: TRBD1
CDR3 DNA: TGCGCCAGCAGCCCCCAATGGACAGGGGGCAATGAGCAGTTCTTC
CDR3 protein: CASSPQWTGGNEQFF

J gene: TRBJ2-5
V gene: TRBV6-4
clone size: NA
D gene: TRBD2
CDR3 DNA: TGTGCCAGCAGTGAGGGACTAGCGGGCCAAGAGACCCAGTACTTC
CDR3 protein: CASSEGLAGQETQYF

J gene: TRBJ1-1
V gene: TRBV4-1
clone size: few
D gene: TRBD1
CDR3 DNA: TGCGCCAGCAGCGAGACAGGGTCCGGGGAAGCTTTCTTT
CDR3 protein: CASSETGSGEAFF

J gene: TRBJ2-7
V gene: TRBV27
clone size: NA
D gene: NA
CDR3 DNA: TGTGCCAGCAGCCCGCGGGGAACCTACGAGCAGTACTTC
CDR3 protein: CASSPRGTYEQYF

J gene: TRBJ1-6
V gene: TRBV30
clone size: NA
D gene: NA
CDR3 DNA: TGTGCCTGGAGTGTACCCGGGGGAACCTATAATTCACCCCTCCACTTT
CDR3 protein: CAWSVPGGTYNSPLHF

J gene: TRBJ2-1
V gene: TRBV4-1
clone size: once
D gene: NA
CDR3 DNA: TGCGCCAGCAGCTCAGACTCCTTAGAGCAGTTCTTC
CDR3 protein: CASSSDSLEQFF

J gene: TRBJ2-7
V gene: TRBV5-8
clone size: hyperexpanded
D gene: TRBD2
CDR3 DNA: TGTGCCAGCAGCACGACTAGCGGGAGGGCCCTCGAGCAGTACTTC
CDR3 protein: CASSTTSGRALEQYF

J gene: TRBJ2-7
V gene: TRBV6-1
clone size: NA
D gene: TRBD1
CDR3 DNA: TGTGCCAGCAGTGACGGACAGGGGGGAAGCGACGAGCAGTACTTC
CDR3 protein: CASSDGQGGSDEQYF

J gene: TRBJ2-7
V gene: TRBV15
clone size: NA
D gene: TRBD2
CDR3 DNA: TGTGCCACCAGCAGAGATGCGACTAGCGGGGCCTACGAGCAGTACTTC
CDR3 protein: CATSRDATSGAYEQYF

J gene: TRBJ2-7
V gene: TRBV5-5
clone size: NA
D gene: NA
CDR3 DNA: TGTGCCAGCAGCTTGGAATGGGATGGTGTGGAGCAGTACTTC
CDR3 protein: CASSLEWDGVEQYF

J gene: TRBJ2-1
V gene: TRBV2
clone size: NA
D gene: NA
CDR3 DNA: TGTGCCGCCCGTGGCAGATTCAGTTCCTACAATGAGCAGTTCTTC
CDR3 protein: CAARGRFSSYNEQFF

J gene: TRBJ2-1
V gene: TRBV5-1
clone size: NA
D gene: NA
CDR3 DNA: TGCGCCAGCAGCTTGCCAGACAATGAGCAGTTCTTC
CDR3 protein: CASSLPDNEQFF

J gene: TRBJ2-7
V gene: TRBV29-1
clone size: NA
D gene: TRBD1
CDR3 DNA: TGCAGCGTTGTAAGTTGGGACAGGGGCTACGAGCAGTACTTC
CDR3 protein: CSVVSWDRGYEQYF

J gene: TRBJ2-7
V gene: TRBV13
clone size: NA
D gene: TRBD1
CDR3 DNA: TGTGCCAGCAGCCCTGGGACAGAAAGCTCCTACGAGCAGTACTTC
CDR3 protein: CASSPGTESSYEQYF

J gene: TRBJ2-7
V gene: TRBV10-2
clone size: NA
D gene: NA
CDR3 DNA: TGCGCCAGCCTCGGTCGGTCTACCTACGAGCAGTACTTC
CDR3 protein: CASLGRSTYEQYF

J gene: TRBJ2-7
V gene: TRBV4-1
clone size: NA
D gene: TRBD2
CDR3 DNA: TGCGCCAGCAGCCAATTTGTAGCGGGGGTCGCACTTATATTCCACGAGCAGTACTTC
CDR3 protein: CASSQFVAGVALIFHEQYF

J gene: TRBJ1-5
V gene: TRBV6-1
clone size: NA
D gene: NA
CDR3 DNA: TGTGCCAGCAGCGAAGAGGTGGTCTTGCTTCAGCCCCAGCATTTT
CDR3 protein: CASSEEVVLLQPQHF

J gene: TRBJ2-7
V gene: TRBV10-2
clone size: NA
D gene: NA
CDR3 DNA: TGCGCCAGCAGTTATCAGGGTTTCTACGAGCAGTACTTC
CDR3 protein: CASSYQGFYEQYF

J gene: TRBJ1-1
V gene: TRBV5-1
clone size: NA
D gene: TRBD1
CDR3 DNA: TGCGCCAGCAGCCTGACAGGGGTTAGGGCTGAAGCTTTCTTT
CDR3 protein: CASSLTGVRAEAFF

J gene: TRBJ1-4
V gene: TRBV10-1
clone size: NA
D gene: TRBD1
CDR3 DNA: TGCGCCAGGCCGGCCCCCTCGTCCGGGACAGGGAATGAAAAACTGTTTTTT
CDR3 protein: CARPAPSSGTGNEKLFF

J gene: TRBJ1-5
V gene: TRBV27
clone size: NA
D gene: NA
CDR3 DNA: TGTGCCACTTCACAGGGTTCGTGGCAGCCCCAGCATTTT
CDR3 protein: CATSQGSWQPQHF

J gene: TRBJ2-7
V gene: TRBV27
clone size: NA
D gene: TRBD2
CDR3 DNA: TGTGCCAGCAGTCCGGGGACTAGCGGGTCCTACGAGCAGTACTTC
CDR3 protein: CASSPGTSGSYEQYF

J gene: TRBJ2-3
V gene: TRBV7-9
clone size: once
D gene: TRBD1
CDR3 DNA: TGTGCCAGCACCACAACGGGGGGACAGGGGGCGGATACGCAGTATTTT
CDR3 protein: CASTTTGGQGADTQYF

J gene: TRBJ2-3
V gene: TRBV5-4
clone size: NA
D gene: NA
CDR3 DNA: TGTGCCAGCAGCTTGACAGCTAGCACAGATACGCAGTATTTT
CDR3 protein: CASSLTASTDTQYF

J gene: TRBJ2-7
V gene: TRBV6-1
clone size: medium-sized
D gene: TRBD1
CDR3 DNA: TGTGCCAGCAGTCTTGGACAGGGGAGCTCCTACGAGCAGTACTTC
CDR3 protein: CASSLGQGSSYEQYF

J gene: TRBJ1-1
V gene: TRBV30
clone size: medium-sized
D gene: TRBD1
CDR3 DNA: TGTGCCTGGAGTTTAGGGGGCGCAGCTGAAGCTTTCTTT
CDR3 protein: CAWSLGGAAEAFF

J gene: TRBJ1-2
V gene: TRBV9
clone size: once
D gene: TRBD1
CDR3 DNA: TGTGCCAGCCCAACAGGGGCGAGTGGCTACACCTTC
CDR3 protein: CASPTGASGYTF

J gene: TRBJ2-5
V gene: TRBV2
clone size: NA
D gene: TRBD2
CDR3 DNA: TGTGCCAACCCGCAGGGACTAGACCCTAGGGCCCAGTACTTC
CDR3 protein: CANPQGLDPRAQYF

J gene: TRBJ2-7
V gene: TRBV12-5
clone size: NA
D gene: TRBD2
CDR3 DNA: TGTGCTAGTGGTTTCTCGGTTAGCGGGAGTTTCTACGAGCAGTACTTC
CDR3 protein: CASGFSVSGSFYEQYF